The text below deals with one T cell receptor beta chain. The library gave individual cDNA molecules unique molecular identifiers. TCRdb fed the RACE reads into MiXCR, producing one record per CDR3 protein. In the table there are more than 85,000 distinct CDR3 sequences, less than 35% of which are singletons. This sample is drawn from a study of human T cells and chemical hapten exposure. Study-wide background: Recorded diagnoses among the mostly female patients were alopecia areata, totalis or universalis.

The time point was: patch test 3, about 24 weeks after DPC sensitization. Described treatment: therapeutic diphenylcyclopropenone sensitization with weekly scalp DPC. The CDR3 has 14 amino acids. The V gene's germline CDR1 is SGDLS and CDR2 YYNGEE. The V end was cut by 3 bases, the J end by 4 bases, with 13 bases between. Source: whole blood, taken in connection with sensitization to the hapten diphenylcyclopropenone (DPC). This receptor was identified in a man aged 35-49 years with alopecia areata. Some clones in this sample may be carry-over from other donors' samples. The chain recombines TRBV9 with TRBJ1-1; D perhaps matches TRBD1 (5 bases). This CDR3 reads CASSAGQYGTEAFF. CDR3 in DNA: TGTGCCAGCAGCGCCGGACAATATGGCACTGAAGCTTTCTTT.